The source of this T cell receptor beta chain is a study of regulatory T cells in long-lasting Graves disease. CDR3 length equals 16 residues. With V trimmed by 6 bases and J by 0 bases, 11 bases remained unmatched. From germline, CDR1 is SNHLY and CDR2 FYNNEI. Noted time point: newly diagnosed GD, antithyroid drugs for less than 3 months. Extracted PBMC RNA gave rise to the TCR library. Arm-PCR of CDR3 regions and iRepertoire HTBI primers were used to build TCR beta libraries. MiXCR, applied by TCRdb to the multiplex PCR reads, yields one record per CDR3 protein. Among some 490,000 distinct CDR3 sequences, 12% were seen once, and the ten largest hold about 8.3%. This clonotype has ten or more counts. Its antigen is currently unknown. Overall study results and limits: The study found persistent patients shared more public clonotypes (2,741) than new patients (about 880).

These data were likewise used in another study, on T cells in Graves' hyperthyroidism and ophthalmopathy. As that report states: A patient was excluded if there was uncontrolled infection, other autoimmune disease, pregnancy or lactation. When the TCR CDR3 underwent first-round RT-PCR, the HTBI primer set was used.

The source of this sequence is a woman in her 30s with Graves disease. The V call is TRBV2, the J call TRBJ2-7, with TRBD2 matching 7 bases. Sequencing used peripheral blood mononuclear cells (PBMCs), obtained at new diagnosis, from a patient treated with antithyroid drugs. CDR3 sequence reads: CASRGRVYRSSYEQYF. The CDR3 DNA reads TGTGCCAGCAGGGGGAGGGTTTACAGGAGCTCCTACGAGCAGTACTTC.